This TCR beta chain was sequenced for a study of blood T cell repertoires in COVID-19. Study information: T cells, B-cell-depleted T cells, or PBMCs provided the cDNA or gDNA that served as material.

Here immunoSEQ multiplex PCR was the method, and the copy in TCRdb shows in-frame clones only, minus some. Of 68,000 or so clones listed, 90% were seen once; the top ten hold around 0.52%. One Seattle source followed patients from active infection through their disease course. CDR3 length: 21 amino acids. Sequencing used peripheral blood. The chain recombines TRBV21-1 with TRBJ2-7; TRBD2, the D gene given by the table, was not confirmed from the DNA. TRBV21-1 is a pseudogene. This receptor was taken from a man aged 45-60 years with COVID-19, enrolled during active disease. CDR3 loop: CASSLLKKPKGLARASYEQYF. DNA for the CDR3: TGTGCCAGCAGCTTGCTGAAGAAACCCAAGGGACTAGCGAGGGCCTCCTACGAGCAGTACTTC.